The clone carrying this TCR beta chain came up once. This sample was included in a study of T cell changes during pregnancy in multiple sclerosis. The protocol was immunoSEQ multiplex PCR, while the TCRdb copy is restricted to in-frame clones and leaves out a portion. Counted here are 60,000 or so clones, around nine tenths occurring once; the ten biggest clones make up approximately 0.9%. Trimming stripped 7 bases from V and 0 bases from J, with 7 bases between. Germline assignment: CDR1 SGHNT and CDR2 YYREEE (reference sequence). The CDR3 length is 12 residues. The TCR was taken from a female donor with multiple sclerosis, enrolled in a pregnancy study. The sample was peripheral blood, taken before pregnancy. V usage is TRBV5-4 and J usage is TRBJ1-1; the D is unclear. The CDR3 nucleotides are TGTGCCAGCTCTCCAGTGAACACTGAAGCTTTCTTT. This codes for CASSPVNTEAFF. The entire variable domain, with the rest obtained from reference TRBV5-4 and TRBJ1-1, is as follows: ETGVTQSPTHLIKTRGQQVTLRCSSQSGHNTVSWYQQALGQGPQFIFQYYREEENGRGNFPPRFSGLQFPNYSSELNVNALELDDSALYLCASSPVNTEAFFGQGTRLTVV.